The source of this T cell receptor (beta chain) is a study of control samples from healthy donors and cancer patients. Assay used: immunoSEQ multiplex PCR; TCRdb lists only in-frame clones, some missing. The sample lists fewer than 85,000 clones; around 89% were seen once. The ends lost 7 bases at V and 4 bases at J; junction bases unmatched: 6. The CDR3 is made up of 14 amino acids. Germline V lookup: CDR1 SNHLY, CDR2 FYNNEI. The TCR was taken from a man in his forties or fifties in good health. The chain employs TRBV2 and TRBJ2-1; 8 bases agree with TRBD1. The sample comprised blood. The CDR3, as DNA: TGTGCCAGCAACCACAGGGGGAGGTACAATGAGCAGTTCTTC. It codes for CASNHRGRYNEQFF.